Below, one T cell receptor beta chain is given with its context. The record originates from a study of human T cells and chemical hapten exposure. Time point defined: pre-sensitization, week 0. Described treatment: therapeutic diphenylcyclopropenone sensitization with weekly scalp DPC. One entry per CDR3 protein results from TCRdb running MiXCR on the RACE reads. The sample contains fewer than 200,000 distinct CDR3 sequences, more than 25% of which appear only once. The TCR sequence derives from a woman in her thirties with alopecia areata. Some clones in this sample may be carry-over from other donors' samples. The sequenced sample was whole blood, obtained in connection with sensitization to the hapten diphenylcyclopropenone (DPC).

The CDR3 protein is CSVEGGVQGYNEQFF. CDR3 DNA sequence: TGCAGCGTTGAAGGTGGGGTTCAGGGCTACAATGAGCAGTTCTTC. The gene calls are TRBV29-1 and TRBJ2-1; weak D call: TRBD1 (5 bases). The V and J ends lost 1 base and 3 bases respectively, with 13 bases between them. Germline loops: CDR1 SQVTM, CDR2 ANQGSEA. This CDR3 has 15 residues.